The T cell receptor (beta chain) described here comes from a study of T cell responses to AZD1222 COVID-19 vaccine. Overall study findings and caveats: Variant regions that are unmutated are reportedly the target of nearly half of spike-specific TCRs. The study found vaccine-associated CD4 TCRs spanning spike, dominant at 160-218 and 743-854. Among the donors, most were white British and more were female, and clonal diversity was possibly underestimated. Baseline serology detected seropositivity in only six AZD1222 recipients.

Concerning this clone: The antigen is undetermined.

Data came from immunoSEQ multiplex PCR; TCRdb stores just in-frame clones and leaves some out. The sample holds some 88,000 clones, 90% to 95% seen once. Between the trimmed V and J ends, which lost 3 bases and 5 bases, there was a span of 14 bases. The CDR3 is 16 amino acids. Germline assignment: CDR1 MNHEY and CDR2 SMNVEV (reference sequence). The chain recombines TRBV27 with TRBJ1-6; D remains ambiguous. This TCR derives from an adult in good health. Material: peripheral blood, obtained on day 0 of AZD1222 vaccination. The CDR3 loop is CASSFDGNRNNSPLHF. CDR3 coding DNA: TGTGCCAGCAGTTTTGACGGGAATCGCAATAATTCACCCCTCCACTTT.